A single sample gave rise to the 8 T cell receptor beta chains below, sequenced in a study of lymphopenia after photon versus proton radiotherapy. Some clones are missing from TCRdb's copy, which holds only in-frame ones; the method was immunoSEQ multiplex PCR. In the table there are 20,000 to 25,000 clones, roughly 85% of which are singletons. The sequenced sample was peripheral blood, obtained from a patient treated with photon-based radiotherapy. All receptors come from a man aged 55 to 70 with pancreatic cancer.

The chain uses TRBV5-1 and TRBJ1-6, with D unresolved. This CDR3 comprises 15 residues. From germline, CDR1 is SGHRS and CDR2 YFSETQ. V was cut by 1 base and J by 5 bases, with 10 bases left in between. The CDR3 DNA is TGCGCCAGCAGCTTGCAGCACCAAAATAATTCACCCCTCCACTTT. This translates into CASSLQHQNNSPLHF. The full variable domain, with the rest looked up from reference TRBV5-1 and TRBJ1-6, is KAGVTQTPRYLIKTRGQQVTLSCSPISGHRSVSWYQQTPGQGLQFLFEYFSETQRNKGNFPGRFSGRQFSNSRSEMNVSTLELGDSALYLCASSLQHQNNSPLHFGNGTRLTVT.

The J gene is TRBJ2-3, the V gene TRBV9; 7 bases fit TRBD2. The CDR3 covers 16 residues. V lost 4 bases, J lost 0 bases, and 8 bases stayed unmatched. The V gene's germline CDR1 is SGDLS and CDR2 YYNGEE. CDR3 sequence (DNA): TGTGCCAGCAGCCCATGGCCCGGGGGGAGCACAGATACGCAGTATTTT. Its protein product is CASSPWPGGSTDTQYF.

The chain joins TRBV21-1 to TRBJ1-1. TRBV21-1 is an annotated pseudogene. The CDR3 contains 14 residues. The DNA for the CDR3 is TGTGCCAGCAGCACACCGGGGCAAAACACTGAAGCTTTCTTT. Protein product: CASSTPGQNTEAFF.

This clone was observed a few times. The chain carries TRBV7-3 and TRBJ1-2, with no clear D. Germline CDR1 is SGHTA and CDR2 is FQGTGA. CDR3 length: 14 residues. The ends were cut back, 2 bases at V and 4 bases at J, with 11 bases in the middle. CDR3 nucleotide sequence: TGTGCCAGCAGCTTAGGTACAGAACTCTATGGCTACACCTTC. Protein: CASSLGTELYGYTF.

This sequence joins TRBV4-1 and TRBJ2-1, with D perhaps matching TRBD2 (6 bases). This CDR3 has 21 amino acids. The germline V gene encodes CDR1 MGHRA and CDR2 YSYEKL. V was shortened by 0 bases and J by 1 base, with 25 bases between the two germline ends. Here the CDR3 reads CASSQDPLKAERVSSYNEQFF. CDR3 in DNA: TGCGCCAGCAGCCAAGATCCCCTTAAAGCCGAGCGGGTCTCATCCTACAATGAGCAGTTCTTC.

This chain connects TRBV7-9 to TRBJ2-1, with TRBD2 matching 9 bases. J was trimmed by 14 bases and V by 3 bases; bases with no gene match: 11. This CDR3 has 14 residues. Germline CDR1 is SEHNR and CDR2 is FQNEAQ (reference sequence). The CDR3 region has the DNA TGTGCCAGCAGCTTTAGCGGGGGACCTTCTTCTAAGTTCTTC. Residues: CASSFSGGPSSKFF.

This clone was observed once. The V call is TRBV15, the J call TRBJ2-1; D not resolved. The V gene lost 3 bases and the J gene lost 0 bases, with 12 bases spanning the gap. Germline V CDR1 and CDR2: LNHNV, YYDKDF (reference sequence). The CDR3 is 16 residues long. The CDR3 protein is CATSSLGGSSYNEQFF. CDR3 in DNA: TGTGCCACCAGCAGCTTGGGCGGAAGCTCCTACAATGAGCAGTTCTTC.

The chain is built from TRBV5-1 and TRBJ1-1, with D possibly matching TRBD1 (5 bases). The germline V gene encodes CDR1 SGHRS and CDR2 YFSETQ. V lost 5 bases and J 2 bases, leaving 16 bases between the germline ends. The CDR3 has 15 amino acids. DNA for the CDR3: TGCGCCAGCAGTCATGGCTCAGGGATAAACACTGAAGCTTTCTTT. This gives the protein CASSHGSGINTEAFF.